This passage covers 31 T cell receptor beta chains from one sample sequenced in a study of CD8 T cells in ankylosing spondylitis. Study-level results: A motif of seven or eight highly homologous TCR beta variants was seen as apparently characteristic of ankylosing spondylitis blood.

These TCRs' antigens remain unknown. Using its own MiXCR run on the 5' RACE reads, TCRdb lists one record per CDR3 protein. Among around 390,000 distinct CDR3 sequences listed, about 22% were seen once. Material: blood, either unsorted or a sorted T cell fraction (not recorded which). The source is a male donor with ankylosing spondylitis.

This clonotype appeared a few times. V usage is TRBV28 and J usage is TRBJ2-1; 15 bases align to TRBD2. Germline CDR1 reads MDHEN; CDR2 reads SYDVKM. With V trimmed by 2 bases and J by 2 bases, 7 bases remained unmatched. This CDR3 spans 19 amino acids. CDR3 residues: CASSLPGTSGRIPYNEQFF. In nucleotides, the CDR3 is TGTGCCAGCAGTTTACCCGGGACTAGCGGGAGGATTCCCTACAATGAGCAGTTCTTC.

This clonotype was recorded a few times. Sequence at one end of the junction differs from germline and may be a read error. This sequence joins TRBV7-3 and TRBJ1-2; D ambiguous. Germline lookup yields CDR1 SGHTA and CDR2 FQGTGA. This CDR3 spans 13 amino acids. The CDR3 protein is CASSLTSLGSLLF. CDR3 bases: TGTGCCAGCAGCTTAACGTCTCTGGGGAGCCTCCTCTTC.

In its sample, this clonotype was seen many times. The V call is TRBV7-9, the J call TRBJ2-6; 11 positions match TRBD2. The ends lost 3 bases at V and 0 bases at J; junction bases unmatched: 10. This CDR3 spans 20 amino acids. The germline gives CDR1 SEHNR, CDR2 FQNEAQ (reference sequence). The CDR3 is CASSFLWRLAGNSGANVLTF. In nucleotides, the CDR3 is TGTGCCAGCAGCTTCCTTTGGCGACTAGCGGGGAACTCTGGGGCCAACGTCCTGACTTTC.

This clonotype was seen only a few times. The V call is TRBV7-8, the J call TRBJ1-5, with 9 bases fitting TRBD1. The CDR3 runs 16 residues. After removal of 5 bases from V and 4 bases from J, the junction contained 9 bases not matched to a gene. Germline V gives CDR1 SGHVS, CDR2 FQNEAQ. The CDR3 DNA is TGTGCCAGCAGCCCACGGGACAGGGCTCGGAATCAGCCCCAGCATTTT. This encodes CASSPRDRARNQPQHF.

The chain is built from TRBV4-2 and TRBJ2-2, with 12 bases aligning to TRBD2. Germline CDR1 and CDR2: LGHNA and YNFKEQ. V gave up 0 bases and J gave up 7 bases; unmatched junction bases: 6. The CDR3 totals 17 residues. CDR3 coding DNA: TGTGCCAGCAGCCAAGATGGACTAGCGGGAACCGACGGGGAGCTGTTTTTT. Its translation: CASSQDGLAGTDGELFF.

This rearrangement joins TRBV20-1 to TRBJ2-2; 14 bases match TRBD2. Germline V gene sequence: CDR1 DFQATT, CDR2 SNEGSKA (reference sequence). The CDR3 is 15 residues long. The J segment lost 8 bases and the V segment lost 6 bases, leaving 8 bases of the junction unmatched. The CDR3 protein is CSAGGLAGGGGELFF. The CDR3 DNA sequence: TGCAGTGCCGGAGGACTAGCGGGAGGAGGGGGGGAGCTGTTTTTT.

The CDR3 region has the DNA TGCAGTGCTAGTAAGAACCAGAATTCACCCCTCCACTTT. This gives the protein CSASKNQNSPLHF. The J gene is TRBJ1-6, the V gene TRBV20-1; no reliable D call. Germline V gene data show CDR1 as DFQATT and CDR2 as SNEGSKA (reference sequence). CDR3 length: 13 amino acids. Trimming stripped 3 bases from V and 7 bases from J, with 10 bases between.

There are many counts of this clonotype. The chain employs TRBV5-1 and TRBJ2-7; 9 bases align to TRBD1. The CDR3 is 15 residues long. Germline trimming cut 3 bases from V and 3 bases from J; bases unmatched to any gene: 7. Germline lookup yields CDR1 SGHRS and CDR2 YFSETQ. CDR3 loop: CASSSGQGSYYEQYF. The DNA of the CDR3 is TGCGCCAGCAGCTCAGGACAGGGGTCGTACTACGAGCAGTACTTC. The complete variable domain, with remaining parts taken from reference TRBV5-1 and TRBJ2-7, reads KAGVTQTPRYLIKTRGQQVTLSCSPISGHRSVSWYQQTPGQGLQFLFEYFSETQRNKGNFPGRFSGRQFSNSRSEMNVSTLELGDSALYLCASSSGQGSYYEQYFGPGTRLTVT.

The V and J genes are TRBV7-8 and TRBJ2-1; 15 nucleotides match TRBD2. The germline CDR1 and CDR2 sequences are SGHVS and FQNEAQ. CDR3 length equals 18 residues. The ends lost 5 bases at V and 4 bases at J; junction bases unmatched: 9. CDR3 bases: TGTGCCAGCAGCCCGGGACTAGCGGGAGGCCAGGGGTACAATGAGCAGTTCTTC. Its translation: CASSPGLAGGQGYNEQFF.

The chain combines TRBV27 with TRBJ2-7; D could derive from TRBD1 or TRBD2 (6 bases each). V lost 2 bases and J 5 bases, leaving 25 bases between the germline ends. The CDR3 is made up of 18 amino acids. In germline, CDR1 is MNHEY, CDR2 SMNVEV (reference sequence). CDR3 nucleotide sequence: TGTGCCAGCAGTTTAAGGGCTACAGGGAGGACCCCGTCGGACGAGCAGTACTTC. Its protein product is CASSLRATGRTPSDEQYF.

This clonotype was picked up a small number of times. V and J are TRBV28 and TRBJ1-1, with unresolved D. CDR1 is MDHEN, CDR2 SYDVKM, per germline. This CDR3 spans 14 amino acids. Trimming removed 6 bases from V and 3 bases from J, with 14 bases in between. In DNA form, the CDR3 reads TGTGCCAGCAGCCCAGGACGGCCCTACACTGAAGCTTTCTTT. This gives the protein CASSPGRPYTEAFF.

The V call is TRBV7-9, the J call TRBJ2-1; 10 bases agree with TRBD2. V gave up 5 bases and J gave up 5 bases; unmatched junction bases: 6. The CDR3 runs 15 residues. Germline values: CDR1 SEHNR, CDR2 FQNEAQ (reference sequence). CDR3 residues: CASSHWTSGHNEQFF. The CDR3 DNA follows: TGTGCCAGCAGCCACTGGACTAGCGGACACAATGAGCAGTTCTTC.

The DNA for the CDR3 is TGTGCCAGCAGTTACTCGGAAAACGAGACCCAGTACTTC. Residues: CASSYSENETQYF. The chain uses TRBV6-6 and TRBJ2-5; D is unresolved. The germline CDR1 and CDR2 sequences are MNHNY and SVGAGI (reference sequence). The CDR3 covers 13 residues. Trimming cost V 0 bases and J 5 bases, with 7 bases left between them.

This chain joins TRBV11-2 and TRBJ2-5; TRBD2 matches at 8 bases. The germline V gene has CDR1 SGHAT and CDR2 FQNNGV. CDR3 length: 14 amino acids. The junction had 2 bases not matched to a gene; V was cut back by 3 bases and J by 2 bases. The CDR3, as DNA: TGTGCCAGCAGCTTTGGGACTAGACAAGAGACCCAGTACTTC. It specifies CASSFGTRQETQYF.

The rearrangement joins TRBV6-1 to TRBJ1-1; D is unclear. Trimming cost V 10 bases and J 5 bases, with 17 bases left between them. The CDR3 runs to 13 residues. CDR1 and CDR2 from the germline V gene are MNHNS and SASEGT. The CDR3 spells CATRKAGTTEAFF. CDR3 in DNA: TGTGCCACCCGAAAGGCGGGTACAACTGAAGCTTTCTTT.

The chain couples TRBV10-3 to TRBJ2-6, with D perhaps matching TRBD2 (6 bases). Germline assignment: CDR1 ENHRY and CDR2 SYGVKD. Trimming took off 2 bases at V and 4 bases at J, with 6 bases between the two ends. This CDR3 is built from 14 residues. CDR3 residues: CAISEAGGANVLTF. The CDR3 region has the DNA TGTGCCATCAGTGAGGCGGGGGGGGCCAACGTCCTGACTTTC.

The chain uses TRBV18 and TRBJ1-2, with D unclear. This CDR3 comprises 13 residues. Trimming pared 6 bases from V and 3 bases from J, leaving 11 bases between. Germline V gene sequence: CDR1 KGHSH, CDR2 LQKENI. The chain's CDR3 is CASSAGEDYGYTF. CDR3 DNA sequence: TGTGCCAGCTCCGCGGGAGAGGACTATGGCTACACCTTC.

The V gene is TRBV9, the J gene TRBJ1-1; D might be TRBD1 (5 bases). V was shortened by 5 bases and J by 0 bases, with 11 bases between the two germline ends. The germline V gene encodes CDR1 SGDLS and CDR2 YYNGEE. There are 14 residues in the CDR3. CDR3 region: CASSLTALNTEAFF. The CDR3 nucleotides are TGTGCCAGCAGTCTGACAGCCCTGAACACTGAAGCTTTCTTT.

This clonotype occurred a few times. The chain recombines TRBV6-1 with TRBJ2-7, with D possibly being TRBD1 (6 bases). CDR3 length: 15 amino acids. Looked up from germline, CDR1 is MNHNS and CDR2 is SASEGT. V lost 1 base, J lost 2 bases, and 12 bases lay in between. The CDR3: CASSEVVSGAYEQYF. The CDR3 coding sequence is TGTGCCAGCAGTGAAGTGGTCTCAGGGGCCTACGAGCAGTACTTC.

The rearrangement links TRBV19 to TRBJ2-1, with 8 bases that match TRBD1. Trimming took 4 bases from V and 7 from J; bases not matched to a gene: 9. Per germline, CDR1 LNHDA and CDR2 SQIVND (reference sequence). The CDR3 runs to 15 residues. CDR3: CASSTGQGRTNEQFF. In DNA, the CDR3 is TGTGCCAGTAGTACAGGACAGGGAAGGACGAATGAGCAGTTCTTC. The whole variable domain, remainder taken from reference TRBV19 and TRBJ2-1, is DGGITQSPKYLFRKEGQNVTLSCEQNLNHDAMYWYRQDPGQGLRLIYYSQIVNDFQKGDIAEGYSVSREKKESFPLTVTSAQKNPTAFYLCASSTGQGRTNEQFFGPGTRLTVL.

The chain couples TRBV2 to TRBJ2-1; a weak D match, TRBD2 (5 bases). The CDR3 extends over 14 amino acids. V was trimmed by 6 bases and J by 9 bases, leaving 18 bases between them. Germline V lookup: CDR1 SNHLY, CDR2 FYNNEI. Here the CDR3 reads CASRILAQSSEQFF. The CDR3 DNA sequence: TGTGCCAGCAGAATCCTAGCCCAAAGCAGTGAGCAGTTCTTC.

The chain recombines TRBV27 with TRBJ2-5; possible D gene TRBD2, 6 bases. The germline V and J ends were trimmed by 8 bases and 9 bases, with 16 bases remaining between them. The CDR3 extends over 12 amino acids. Germline assignment: CDR1 MNHEY and CDR2 SMNVEV (reference sequence). The CDR3 here is CASGRQAGSQYF. The CDR3, as DNA: TGTGCCAGCGGGCGGCAGGCGGGGTCCCAGTACTTC.

The chain couples TRBV7-9 to TRBJ2-5; TRBD2 agrees at 9 bases. The CDR3 is made up of 16 amino acids. V lost 1 base, J lost 1 base, and 4 bases stayed unmatched. Germline V CDR1 and CDR2: SEHNR, FQNEAQ (reference sequence). CDR3 DNA: TGTGCCAGCAGCTTAGGGGCTAGCGGGATCCAAGAGACCCAGTACTTC. Translated, it gives CASSLGASGIQETQYF. The full variable domain, rest sourced from reference TRBV7-9 and TRBJ2-5, is DTGVSQNPRHKITKRGQNVTFRCDPISEHNRLYWYRQTLGQGPEFLTYFQNEAQLEKSRLLSDRFSAERPKGSFSTLEIQRTEQGDSAMYLCASSLGASGIQETQYFGPGTRLLVL.

This clonotype was picked up one time. This chain connects TRBV7-6 to TRBJ1-6, with D uncertain. Trimming took 3 bases from V and 9 from J, leaving 21 bases between them. CDR3 length: 17 amino acids. Germline V gives CDR1 SGHVS, CDR2 FNYEAQ. In DNA form, the CDR3 reads TGTGCCAGCAGCTTGAGAGTGGGGAGCCCTGCCGGTTCACCCCTCCACTTT. Protein product: CASSLRVGSPAGSPLHF.

This clonotype occurred a few times. The genes are TRBV20-1 and TRBJ2-5, with D tentatively TRBD2 (6 bases). The length of the CDR3 is 13 residues. V was shortened by 6 bases and J by 5 bases, with 16 bases between the two germline ends. The germline gives CDR1 DFQATT, CDR2 SNEGSKA (reference sequence). CDR3 DNA: TGCAGTGCCCCTCCGGGAGCCGGTGAGACCCAGTACTTC. It codes for CSAPPGAGETQYF.

The CDR3 here is CSATLEQGITDTQYF. The CDR3 DNA sequence: TGCAGTGCTACCCTGGAACAGGGGATCACAGATACGCAGTATTTT. The genes are TRBV20-1 and TRBJ2-3, with 7 bases fitting TRBD1. With V trimmed by 4 bases and J by 2 bases, 9 bases remained unmatched. The CDR3 is made up of 15 amino acids. Germline CDR1 is DFQATT and CDR2 is SNEGSKA (reference sequence).

The genes are TRBV27 and TRBJ2-1; 10 nucleotides agree with TRBD2. The CDR3 is 16 residues long. From germline, CDR1 is MNHEY and CDR2 SMNVEV (reference sequence). With 6 bases clipped from V and 1 base from J, the junction kept 6 bases outside the gene matches. This chain's CDR3 is CASSQGLAHSYNEQFF. The CDR3 DNA reads as TGTGCCAGCAGCCAGGGACTAGCGCATTCCTACAATGAGCAGTTCTTC.

This clonotype was observed a few times. V gene TRBV5-1 combines with J gene TRBJ2-5; 11 bases fit TRBD2. The CDR3 extends over 16 amino acids. Germline assignment: CDR1 SGHRS and CDR2 YFSETQ. Losses at the gene ends were 0 bases for V and 0 bases for J; bases not matched to a gene: 1. The CDR3 DNA sequence: TGCGCCAGCAGCTTGGGACTAGCGGGATACCAAGAGACCCAGTACTTC. Its protein is CASSLGLAGYQETQYF.

The V call is TRBV20-1, the J call TRBJ1-6; TRBD1 is a possible D gene (5 bases). V lost 6 bases to trimming and J lost 9 bases, with 18 bases between them. Germline CDR1 and CDR2: DFQATT and SNEGSKA (reference sequence). This CDR3 region has 14 residues. CDR3: CSAQPPGRSSPLHF. The CDR3 DNA reads TGCAGTGCGCAACCGCCGGGACGGAGTTCACCCCTCCACTTT.

This clonotype was observed a handful of times. V gene TRBV4-1 combines with J gene TRBJ1-4; 8 bases are shared with TRBD1. Germline V lookup: CDR1 MGHRA, CDR2 YSYEKL. V shed 3 bases and J 3 bases; nucleotides not matched to a gene: 6. The CDR3 is 16 residues long. This CDR3 is CASSHLGQGANEKLFF. CDR3 nucleotides: TGCGCCAGCAGCCACCTCGGACAGGGCGCTAATGAAAAACTGTTTTTT.

This clonotype was counted between two and nine times. The chain uses TRBV9 and TRBJ1-6; maybe TRBD1 (6 bases). V lost 3 bases to trimming and J lost 9 bases, with 13 bases between them. CDR1 is SGDLS, CDR2 YYNGEE, per germline. The CDR3 consists of 14 residues. For the CDR3, the DNA is TGTGCCAGCAGCGAAACAGGGTATTCTTCACCCCTCCACTTT. Protein: CASSETGYSSPLHF.